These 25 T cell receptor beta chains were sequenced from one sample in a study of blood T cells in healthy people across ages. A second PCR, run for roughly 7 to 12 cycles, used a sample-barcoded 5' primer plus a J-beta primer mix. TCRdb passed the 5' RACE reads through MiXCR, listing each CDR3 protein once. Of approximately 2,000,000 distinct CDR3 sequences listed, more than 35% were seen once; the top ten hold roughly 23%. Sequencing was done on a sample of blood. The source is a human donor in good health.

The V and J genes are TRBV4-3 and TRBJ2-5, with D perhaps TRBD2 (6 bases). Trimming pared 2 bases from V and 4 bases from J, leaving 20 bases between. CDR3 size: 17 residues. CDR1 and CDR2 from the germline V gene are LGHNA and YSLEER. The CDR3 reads CASSQIPAGLTPETQYF. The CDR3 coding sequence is TGCGCCAGCAGCCAAATCCCGGCGGGGTTGACCCCAGAGACCCAGTACTTC.

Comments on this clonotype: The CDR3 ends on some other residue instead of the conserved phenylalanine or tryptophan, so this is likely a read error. CDR3 in amino acids: CASSSFGGQPQHC. Written as DNA, the CDR3 is TGTGCCAGCAGTTCCTTTGGCGGTCAGCCCCAGCATTGT. The rearrangement joins TRBV12-3 or TRBV12-4 to TRBJ1-5; no clear D gene. There are 13 residues in the CDR3. With 4 bases removed from V and 6 bases from J, the gap between germline ends came to 10 bases.

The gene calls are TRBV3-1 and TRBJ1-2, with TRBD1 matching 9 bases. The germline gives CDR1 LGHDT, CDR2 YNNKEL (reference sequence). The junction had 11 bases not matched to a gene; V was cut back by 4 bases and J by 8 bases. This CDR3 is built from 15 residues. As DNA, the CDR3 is TGTGCCAGCAGCCCTTCAACACAGGGGGCTTACGGCTACACCTTC. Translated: CASSPSTQGAYGYTF.

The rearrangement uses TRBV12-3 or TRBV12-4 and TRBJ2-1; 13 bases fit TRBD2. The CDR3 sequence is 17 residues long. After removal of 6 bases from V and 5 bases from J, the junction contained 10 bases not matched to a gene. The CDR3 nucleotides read TGTGCCAGCAGCCCTGGACTAGCGGGGGTTTCCAACAATGAGCAGTTCTTC. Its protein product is CASSPGLAGVSNNEQFF.

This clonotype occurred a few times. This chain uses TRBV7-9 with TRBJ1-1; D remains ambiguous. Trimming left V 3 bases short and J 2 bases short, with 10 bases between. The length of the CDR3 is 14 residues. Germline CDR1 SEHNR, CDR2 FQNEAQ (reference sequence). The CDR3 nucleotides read TGTGCCAGCAGCTTTATATCTCTCAACACTGAAGCTTTCTTT. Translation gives CASSFISLNTEAFF.

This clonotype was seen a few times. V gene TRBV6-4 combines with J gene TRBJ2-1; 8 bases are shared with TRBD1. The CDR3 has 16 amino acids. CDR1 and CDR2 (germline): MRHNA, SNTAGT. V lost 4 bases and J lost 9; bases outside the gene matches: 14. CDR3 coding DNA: TGTGCCAGCAGTGTGAGAACCAGGACAGGGATGGTTGAGCAGTTCTTC. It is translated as CASSVRTRTGMVEQFF.

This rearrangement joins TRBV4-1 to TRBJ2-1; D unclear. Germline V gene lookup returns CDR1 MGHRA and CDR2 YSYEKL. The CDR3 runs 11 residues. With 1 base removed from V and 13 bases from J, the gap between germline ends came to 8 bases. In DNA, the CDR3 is TGCGCCAGCAGCCAAGGCAAGCGTCAGTTCTTC. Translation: CASSQGKRQFF.

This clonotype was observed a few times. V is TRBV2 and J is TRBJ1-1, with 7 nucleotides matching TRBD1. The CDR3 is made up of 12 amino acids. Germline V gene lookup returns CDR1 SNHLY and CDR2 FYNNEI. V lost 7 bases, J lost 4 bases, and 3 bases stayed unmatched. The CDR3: CASISGGTEAFF. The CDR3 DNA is TGTGCCAGCATCTCAGGGGGCACTGAAGCTTTCTTT.

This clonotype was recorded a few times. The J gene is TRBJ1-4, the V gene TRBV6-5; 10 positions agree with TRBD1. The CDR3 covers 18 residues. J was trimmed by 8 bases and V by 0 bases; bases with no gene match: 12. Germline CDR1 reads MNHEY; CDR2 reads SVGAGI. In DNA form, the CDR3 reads TGTGCCAGCAGTTACTCTTTCGAATCCGGGACAGGGGACGAAAAACTGTTTTTT. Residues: CASSYSFESGTGDEKLFF.

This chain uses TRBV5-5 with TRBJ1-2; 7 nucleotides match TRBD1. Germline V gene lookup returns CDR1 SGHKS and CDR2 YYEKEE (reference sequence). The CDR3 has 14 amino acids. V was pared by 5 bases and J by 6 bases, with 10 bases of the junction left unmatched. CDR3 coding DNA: TGTGCCAGCAGTCTACCTGACAGGGTTAATGGCTACACCTTC. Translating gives CASSLPDRVNGYTF.

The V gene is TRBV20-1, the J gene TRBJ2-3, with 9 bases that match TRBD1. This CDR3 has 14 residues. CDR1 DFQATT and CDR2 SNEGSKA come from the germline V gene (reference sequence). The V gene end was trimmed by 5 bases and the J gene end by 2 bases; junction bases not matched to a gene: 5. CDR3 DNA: TGCAGTGCTCCTGGACAGGGGACCACAGATACGCAGTATTTT. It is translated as CSAPGQGTTDTQYF.

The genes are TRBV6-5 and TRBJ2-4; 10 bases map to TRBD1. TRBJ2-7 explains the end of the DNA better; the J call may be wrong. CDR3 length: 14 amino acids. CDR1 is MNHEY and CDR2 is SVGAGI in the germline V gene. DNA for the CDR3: TGTGCCAGCACTCACCATGGGACAGGGGACGAGCAGTACTTC. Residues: CASTHHGTGDEQYF.

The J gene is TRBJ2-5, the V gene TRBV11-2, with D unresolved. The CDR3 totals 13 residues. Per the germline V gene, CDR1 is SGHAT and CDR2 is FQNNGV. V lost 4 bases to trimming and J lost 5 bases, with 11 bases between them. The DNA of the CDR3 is TGTGCCAGCAGCTCCGATGACTGGGAGACCCAGTACTTC. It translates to CASSSDDWETQYF.

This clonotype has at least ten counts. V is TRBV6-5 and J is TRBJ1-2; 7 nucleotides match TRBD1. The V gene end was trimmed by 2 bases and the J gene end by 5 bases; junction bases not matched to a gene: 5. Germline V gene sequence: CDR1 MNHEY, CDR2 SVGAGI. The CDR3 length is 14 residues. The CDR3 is CASSYRETGYGYTF. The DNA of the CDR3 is TGTGCCAGCAGTTACCGAGAGACAGGGTATGGCTACACCTTC.

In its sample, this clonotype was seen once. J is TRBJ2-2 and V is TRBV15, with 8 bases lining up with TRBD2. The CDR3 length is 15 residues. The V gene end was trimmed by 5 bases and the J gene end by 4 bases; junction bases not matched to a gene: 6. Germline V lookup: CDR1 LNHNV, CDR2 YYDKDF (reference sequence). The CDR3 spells CATSRERGGTGELFF. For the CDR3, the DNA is TGTGCCACCAGCCGCGAACGGGGGGGCACCGGGGAGCTGTTTTTT.

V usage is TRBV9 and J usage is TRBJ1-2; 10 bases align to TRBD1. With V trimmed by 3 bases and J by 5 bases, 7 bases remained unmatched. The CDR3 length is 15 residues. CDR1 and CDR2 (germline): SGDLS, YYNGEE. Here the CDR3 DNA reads TGTGCCAGCAGCGCTCCCAGGACAGGGGGATATGGCTACACCTTC. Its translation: CASSAPRTGGYGYTF.

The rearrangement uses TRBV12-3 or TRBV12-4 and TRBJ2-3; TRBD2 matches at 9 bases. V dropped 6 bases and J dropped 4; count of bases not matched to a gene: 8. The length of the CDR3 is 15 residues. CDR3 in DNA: TGTGCCAGCAGCCGCGGGGGGGCCGGAGCAGATACGCAGTATTTT. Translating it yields CASSRGGAGADTQYF.

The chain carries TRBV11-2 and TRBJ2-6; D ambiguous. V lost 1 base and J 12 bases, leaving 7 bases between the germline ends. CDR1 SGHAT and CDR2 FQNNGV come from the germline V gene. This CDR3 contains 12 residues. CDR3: CASSLGARVLTF. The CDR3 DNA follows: TGTGCCAGCAGCTTAGGGGCCCGCGTCCTGACTTTC. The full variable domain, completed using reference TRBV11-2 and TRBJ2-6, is EAGVAQSPRYKIIEKRQSVAFWCNPISGHATLYWYQQILGQGPKLLIQFQNNGVVDDSQLPKDRFSAERLKGVDSTLKIQPAKLEDSAVYLCASSLGARVLTFGAGSRLTVL.

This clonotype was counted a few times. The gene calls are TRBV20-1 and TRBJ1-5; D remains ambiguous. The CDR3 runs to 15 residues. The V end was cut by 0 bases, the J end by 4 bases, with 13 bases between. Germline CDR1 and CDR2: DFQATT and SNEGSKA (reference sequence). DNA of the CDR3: TGCAGTGCTAGAGATTTTGTAGGGCTGAATCAGCCCCAGCATTTT. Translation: CSARDFVGLNQPQHF.

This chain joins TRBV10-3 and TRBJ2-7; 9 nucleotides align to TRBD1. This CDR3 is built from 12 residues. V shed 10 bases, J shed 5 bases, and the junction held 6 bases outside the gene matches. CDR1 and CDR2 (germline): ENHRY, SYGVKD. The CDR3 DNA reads TGTGCCACTCGACAGGGGGGCAACGAGCAGTACTTC. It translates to CATRQGGNEQYF.

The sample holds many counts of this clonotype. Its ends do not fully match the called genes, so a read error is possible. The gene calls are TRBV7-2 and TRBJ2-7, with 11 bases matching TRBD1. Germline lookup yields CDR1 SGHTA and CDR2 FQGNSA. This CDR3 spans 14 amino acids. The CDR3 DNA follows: TGCGCCAGCAGCTTGGACAGGGGGCCCTACGAGCAGTACTTC. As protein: CASSLDRGPYEQYF. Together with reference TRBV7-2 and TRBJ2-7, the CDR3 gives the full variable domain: GAGVSQSPSNKVTEKGKDVELRCDPISGHTALYWYRQSLGQGLEFLIYFQGNSAPDKSGLPSDRFSAERTGGSVSTLTIQRTQQEDSAVYLCASSLDRGPYEQYFGPGTRLTVT.

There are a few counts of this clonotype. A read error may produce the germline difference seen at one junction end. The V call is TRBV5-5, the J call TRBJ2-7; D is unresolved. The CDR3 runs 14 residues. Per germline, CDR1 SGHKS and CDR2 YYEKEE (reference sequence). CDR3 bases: TGTGCCAGCAGCCTCCGACTGAGAGAATACGGGCAGTACTTC. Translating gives CASSLRLREYGQYF.

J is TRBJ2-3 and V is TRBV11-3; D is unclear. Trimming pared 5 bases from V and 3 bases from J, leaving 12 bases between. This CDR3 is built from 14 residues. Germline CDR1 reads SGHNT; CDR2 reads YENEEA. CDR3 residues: CASSVSRATDTQYF. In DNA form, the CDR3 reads TGTGCCAGCAGCGTTTCTAGGGCTACAGATACGCAGTATTTT.

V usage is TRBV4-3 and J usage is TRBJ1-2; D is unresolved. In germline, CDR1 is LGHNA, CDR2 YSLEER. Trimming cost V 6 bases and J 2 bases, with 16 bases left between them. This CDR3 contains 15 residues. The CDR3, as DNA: TGCGCCAGCAGACTCAACCCGGGCGGAAACTATGGCTACACCTTC. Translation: CASRLNPGGNYGYTF.

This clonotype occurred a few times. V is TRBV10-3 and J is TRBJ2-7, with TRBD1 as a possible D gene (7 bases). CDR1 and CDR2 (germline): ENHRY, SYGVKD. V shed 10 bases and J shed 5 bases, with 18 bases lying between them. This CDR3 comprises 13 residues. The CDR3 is CANGGGVRDEQYF. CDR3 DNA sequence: TGTGCCAACGGAGGGGGCGTCCGAGACGAGCAGTACTTC.